Below are 24 T cell receptor beta chains sequenced from a single sample in a study of T cells in localized non-small cell lung cancer. TCRdb's copy holds only in-frame clones and misses some; the assay was immunoSEQ multiplex PCR. The sample has about 33,000 clones, around nine tenths seen once. The material sequenced was peripheral blood, taken before any cancer treatment. Every receptor here comes from an older female donor with stage I lung adenocarcinoma.

Concerning this clone itself: The same CDR3 also results from other DNA sequences found in this sample. The chain uses TRBV5-1 and TRBJ2-1; TRBD1 matches at 9 bases. Germline V CDR1 and CDR2: SGHRS, YFSETQ. The ends lost 2 bases at V and 1 base at J; junction bases unmatched: 1. This CDR3 comprises 15 residues. The CDR3 sequence is CASSLGQGSYNEQFF. In DNA, the CDR3 is TGCGCCAGCAGCTTAGGACAGGGGTCCTACAATGAGCAGTTCTTC.

In this sample, this clone turned up once. For the CDR3, the DNA is TGCAGCGTTGTTCCCCGCACTGAAGCTTTCTTT. Translated, it gives CSVVPRTEAFF. The rearrangement links TRBV29-1 to TRBJ1-1; D ambiguous. The CDR3 is 11 amino acids. CDR1 and CDR2 (germline): SQVTM, ANQGSEA. V gave up 4 bases and J gave up 4 bases, with 7 bases separating them.

The chain uses TRBV5-5 and TRBJ1-2; no definite D call. Germline CDR1 is SGHKS and CDR2 is YYEKEE (reference sequence). There are 14 residues in the CDR3. V was cut by 0 bases and J by 6 bases, with 12 bases left in between. Here the CDR3 reads CASSLAVGTDGYTF. The CDR3 bases are TGTGCCAGCAGCTTGGCGGTGGGCACCGATGGCTACACCTTC. The variable domain in full, completed from reference TRBV5-5 and TRBJ1-2, reads DAGVTQSPTHLIKTRGQQVTLRCSPISGHKSVSWYQQVLGQGPQFIFQYYEKEERGRGNFPDRFSARQFPNYSSELNVNALLLGDSALYLCASSLAVGTDGYTFGSGTRLTVV.

This chain joins TRBV19 and TRBJ1-1; 7 bases agree with TRBD1. The CDR3 has 14 residues. CDR1 and CDR2 (germline): LNHDA, SQIVND (reference sequence). J gave up 2 bases and V 5 bases, and 5 bases lay outside the gene matches. CDR3 coding DNA: TGTGCCAGTAGTGTGGGACAGTTTAACACTGAAGCTTTCTTT. Residues: CASSVGQFNTEAFF.

The V and J genes are TRBV7-9 and TRBJ2-5; TRBD1 agrees at 7 bases. J gave up 4 bases and V 6 bases, and 5 bases lay outside the gene matches. CDR3 length: 13 residues. Germline-derived CDR1 and CDR2 are SEHNR and FQNEAQ (reference sequence). Written as DNA, the CDR3 is TGTGCCAGCAGTACAGGGGCTCGAGAGACCCAGTACTTC. Protein: CASSTGARETQYF. Together with reference TRBV7-9 and TRBJ2-5, the CDR3 gives the full variable domain: DTGVSQNPRHKITKRGQNVTFRCDPISEHNRLYWYRQTLGQGPEFLTYFQNEAQLEKSRLLSDRFSAERPKGSFSTLEIQRTEQGDSAMYLCASSTGARETQYFGPGTRLLVL.

The chain joins TRBV2 to TRBJ2-7; 7 bases fit TRBD2. There are 15 residues in the CDR3. Germline lookup yields CDR1 SNHLY and CDR2 FYNNEI. J lost 0 bases, V lost 7 bases, and 9 bases had no gene match. CDR3 DNA: TGTGCCAGCATCACCGGGGGGTACGGCTCCTACGAGCAGTACTTC. Amino acids: CASITGGYGSYEQYF.

As regards this clone: No conserved phenylalanine or tryptophan ends this CDR3, so it is likely a read error. The DNA is omitted, as the CDR3 cannot be located on it reliably, and the CDR3 follows TCRdb's listing. The genes are TRBV7-8 and TRBJ2-7; the table gives TRBD2 as D, unverified against the DNA. Germline V gene sequence: CDR1 SGHVS, CDR2 FQNEAQ. The CDR3 sequence runs 13 residues, both termini included. This CDR3 is CASSPKGLAGWLI.

The rearrangement joins TRBV25-1 to TRBJ2-1; 12 bases are shared with TRBD2. CDR3 length equals 16 residues. The germline V gene has CDR1 MGHDK and CDR2 SYGVNS. Trimming cost V 0 bases and J 8 bases; bases outside gene matches: 5. CDR3 DNA sequence: TGTGCCAGCAGTGAATATCGACTAGCGGGGGCGGATGAGCAGTTCTTC. It yields the protein CASSEYRLAGADEQFF. Based on the CDR3 plus reference TRBV25-1 and TRBJ2-1, the full variable domain is EADIYQTPRYLVIGTGKKITLECSQTMGHDKMYWYQQDPGMELHLIHYSYGVNSTEKGDLSSESTVSRIRTEHFPLTLESARPSHTSQYLCASSEYRLAGADEQFFGPGTRLTVL.

The chain employs TRBV19 and TRBJ1-1; the D gene is possibly TRBD1 (6 bases). CDR3 length equals 14 residues. V was shortened by 5 bases and J by 4 bases, with 14 bases between the two germline ends. In germline, CDR1 is LNHDA, CDR2 SQIVND (reference sequence). CDR3 sequence (DNA): TGTGCCAGTAGTTCCGTTGGGGGGGCCACTGAAGCTTTCTTT. Translated: CASSSVGGATEAFF.

The rearrangement uses TRBV11-2 and TRBJ2-3, with TRBD2 matching over 7 bases. With 0 bases clipped from V and 5 bases from J, the junction kept 5 bases outside the gene matches. The CDR3 spans 15 residues. CDR1 and CDR2 (germline): SGHAT, FQNNGV. The CDR3 loop reads CASSLDGREGDTQYF. DNA for the CDR3: TGTGCCAGCAGCTTAGACGGCAGGGAGGGAGATACGCAGTATTTT.

The J gene is TRBJ1-5, the V gene TRBV19; 10 bases fit TRBD1. With V trimmed by 7 bases and J by 6 bases, 9 bases remained unmatched. Germline-derived CDR1 and CDR2 are LNHDA and SQIVND (reference sequence). The CDR3 length is 15 residues. The CDR3, as DNA: TGTGCCAGTAATAGACCCGGGACAGGGGTTCAGCCCCAGCATTTT. Its protein product is CASNRPGTGVQPQHF.

The chain is built from TRBV19 and TRBJ2-3, with D possibly being TRBD1 (5 bases). The CDR3 consists of 14 residues. Germline CDR1 LNHDA, CDR2 SQIVND (reference sequence). Trimming took off 7 bases at V and 4 bases at J, with 15 bases between the two ends. The CDR3 here is CASILGQYSDTQYF. For the CDR3, the DNA is TGTGCCAGTATCCTGGGGCAGTACTCAGATACGCAGTATTTT. Together with reference TRBV19 and TRBJ2-3, the CDR3 gives the full variable domain: DGGITQSPKYLFRKEGQNVTLSCEQNLNHDAMYWYRQDPGQGLRLIYYSQIVNDFQKGDIAEGYSVSREKKESFPLTVTSAQKNPTAFYLCASILGQYSDTQYFGPGTRLTVL.

The chain recombines TRBV18 with TRBJ1-5; unclear D gene. The CDR3 extends over 15 amino acids. Germline lookup yields CDR1 KGHSH and CDR2 LQKENI. V lost 3 bases and J lost 2, with 11 bases in between. The CDR3 nucleotides are TGTGCCAGCTCACCTTGGGAAAGAGGCAATCAGCCCCAGCATTTT. It translates to CASSPWERGNQPQHF.

The chain recombines TRBV5-4 with TRBJ2-4; D remains ambiguous. CDR3 length: 14 amino acids. Between the trimmed V and J ends, which lost 1 base and 0 bases, there was a span of 5 bases. Germline V gives CDR1 SGHNT, CDR2 YYREEE (reference sequence). For the CDR3, the DNA is TGTGCCAGCAGCTTGAGGGTAGCCAAAAACATTCAGTACTTC. It is translated as CASSLRVAKNIQYF.

The chain joins TRBV9 to TRBJ2-2; 16 bases match TRBD2. The CDR3 contains 18 residues. Germline V gene data show CDR1 as SGDLS and CDR2 as YYNGEE. Germline trimming cut 3 bases from V and 0 bases from J; bases unmatched to any gene: 2. The CDR3 loop reads CASSAGLAGGTNTGELFF. Here the CDR3 DNA reads TGTGCCAGCAGCGCGGGACTAGCGGGGGGGACGAACACCGGGGAGCTGTTTTTT.

The V call is TRBV18, the J call TRBJ2-7; D uncertain. Trimming left V 3 bases short and J 3 bases short, with 12 bases between. The CDR3 sequence is 14 residues long. Germline V gene lookup returns CDR1 KGHSH and CDR2 LQKENI. CDR3 coding DNA: TGTGCCAGCTCACCGCATCACGGTGACTACGAGCAGTACGTC. Its protein product is CASSPHHGDYEQYV.

The rearrangement uses TRBV7-9 and TRBJ2-1; maybe TRBD1 (6 bases). The germline V gene has CDR1 SEHNR and CDR2 FQNEAQ (reference sequence). The CDR3 totals 16 residues. The V end was cut by 4 bases, the J end by 0 bases, with 13 bases between. The CDR3 loop reads CASSWTASSSYNEQFF. In nucleotides, the CDR3 is TGTGCCAGCAGCTGGACAGCCAGCAGCTCCTACAATGAGCAGTTCTTC.

This clone was seen once. The rearrangement joins TRBV5-5 to TRBJ1-3; D unresolved. This CDR3 has 17 residues. Germline V gene lookup returns CDR1 SGHKS and CDR2 YYEKEE (reference sequence). Deletions cut 0 bases from V and 0 bases from J, with 13 bases between. The CDR3 nucleotides are TGTGCCAGCAGCTTGGGGACCCGCTCCTTCTCTGGAAACACCATATATTTT. Encoded protein: CASSLGTRSFSGNTIYF.

V is TRBV7-9 and J is TRBJ1-5; D not certain. CDR3 size: 14 residues. Germline V gene data show CDR1 as SEHNR and CDR2 as FQNEAQ (reference sequence). Trimming took off 1 base at V and 0 bases at J, with 4 bases between the two ends. The CDR3, as DNA: TGTGCCAGCAGCTTAGGAAATAGCAATCAGCCCCAGCATTTT. It specifies CASSLGNSNQPQHF.

This chain connects TRBV7-2 to TRBJ2-3, with 15 positions matching TRBD2. The V and J ends lost 6 bases and 6 bases, in that order; junction bases with no gene match: 10. The CDR3 is 17 amino acids. The germline V gene has CDR1 SGHTA and CDR2 FQGNSA. The CDR3 sequence: CASSYRTSGGAGDTQYF. The CDR3 DNA reads TGTGCCAGCAGTTACCGGACTAGCGGGGGGGCTGGGGATACGCAGTATTTT.

This chain uses TRBV6-5 with TRBJ1-6; D is unclear. The germline V gene encodes CDR1 MNHEY and CDR2 SVGAGI. CDR3 length: 16 residues. The germline V and J ends were trimmed by 0 bases and 0 bases, with 6 bases remaining between them. The CDR3 is CASSYSFLSYNSPLHF. In DNA form, the CDR3 reads TGTGCCAGCAGTTACTCGTTCCTCTCCTATAATTCACCCCTCCACTTT.

J is TRBJ1-1 and V is TRBV18, with TRBD1 matching over 7 bases. Germline loops: CDR1 KGHSH, CDR2 LQKENI. This CDR3 has 17 amino acids. V shed 5 bases, J shed 2 bases, and the junction held 14 bases outside the gene matches. The CDR3 nucleotides read TGTGCCAGCTCAAGACCTCCGGGACAGACTTCCAACACTGAAGCTTTCTTT. This gives the protein CASSRPPGQTSNTEAFF. Supplemented by reference TRBV18 and TRBJ1-1, the full variable domain reads NAGVMQNPRHLVRRRGQEARLRCSPMKGHSHVYWYRQLPEEGLKFMVYLQKENIIDESGMPKERFSAEFPKEGPSILRIQQVVRGDSAAYFCASSRPPGQTSNTEAFFGQGTRLTVV.

The V gene is TRBV28, the J gene TRBJ1-2; D gene ambiguous. This CDR3 spans 12 amino acids. The germline V gene has CDR1 MDHEN and CDR2 SYDVKM. The germline V and J ends were trimmed by 6 bases and 7 bases, with 12 bases remaining between them. The CDR3 nucleotides read TGTGCCAGCAGGCCCCGGGAACGTGGCTACACCTTC. As protein: CASRPRERGYTF.

The J gene is TRBJ2-7, the V gene TRBV6-1; tentatively, D is TRBD1 (5 bases). CDR1 MNHNS and CDR2 SASEGT come from the germline V gene. The CDR3 has 13 amino acids. The germline V and J ends were trimmed by 5 bases and 3 bases, with 11 bases remaining between them. CDR3 coding DNA: TGTGCCAGCAGTTTGCCTAGGGGCTACGAGCAGTACGTC. Its protein is CASSLPRGYEQYV.